A single sample is the source of the 12 T cell receptor beta chains below, sequenced in a study of tumor-infiltrating lymphocytes in primary liver carcinoma. Scientists recovered RNA and DNA together from around 20-30 mg of unsorted bulk tissue. Synthesis of TCR beta cDNA was carried out from 450 to 500 ng total RNA with a constant-region primer. Three nested multiplex PCR rounds, a slightly modified ARM-PCR, produced the libraries for TCR beta. Amplification in the first two PCR rounds was performed using TRBV1-TRBV30 forward primers and a C-beta reverse primer for 10 cycles each. MiXCR, applied by TCRdb to the multiplex PCR reads, yields one record per CDR3 protein. This table has over 75,000 distinct CDR3 sequences, just over 65% appearing once. Sample: tumor-adjacent normal liver tissue. The receptors shown here come from a middle-aged man with primary liver carcinoma and hepatitis B virus infection.

The CDR3 sequence is CASGSTEGWYEQYF. As DNA, the CDR3 is TGTGCCAGCGGCTCAACAGAGGGCTGGTACGAGCAGTACTTC. V usage is TRBV11-2 and J usage is TRBJ2-7, with D perhaps matching TRBD2 (5 bases). The CDR3 totals 14 residues. CDR1 and CDR2 from the germline V gene are SGHAT and FQNNGV. The V end was cut by 8 bases, the J end by 4 bases, with 18 bases between.

About this clonotype: The junction departs from the called germline gene at one end, perhaps through a read error. V usage is TRBV6-2 or TRBV6-3 and J usage is TRBJ2-3, with D possibly matching TRBD2 (5 bases). Germline values: CDR1 MNHEY, CDR2 SVGEGT. The CDR3 length is 14 residues. CDR3 nucleotide sequence: TGTGCCAACAGTTACCGGGATGAAACAGATATGCAGTATTTT. It encodes CANSYRDETDMQYF.

Note on this clonotype: Because it lacks the conserved phenylalanine or tryptophan at the end, this CDR3 is likely a read error. Because the CDR3's place on the DNA is in doubt, the DNA is left out and the CDR3 is given as listed by TCRdb. V gene TRBV29-1 combines with J gene TRBJ2-2; the DNA was not compared with TRBD1, the D call given in the table. The CDR3 comprises 13 residues, both ends counted. The V gene's germline CDR1 is SQVTM and CDR2 ANQGSEA. The CDR3 region is CSVRQVNTGELFS.

Note on this clonotype: At one end, the junction sequence differs from germline, possibly due to a read error. J is TRBJ2-7 and V is TRBV19; 10 positions agree with TRBD2. In germline, CDR1 is LNHDA, CDR2 SQIVND (reference sequence). The CDR3 is made up of 15 amino acids. The chain's CDR3 is CTSSPRTSGFYEQYF. The CDR3 nucleotides are TGTACCAGTAGTCCACGGACTAGCGGCTTCTACGAGCAGTACTTC.

This rearrangement joins TRBV28 to TRBJ2-7, with TRBD2 identical over 11 bases. The CDR3 extends over 13 amino acids. J was trimmed by 4 bases and V by 10 bases; bases with no gene match: 6. Germline CDR1 and CDR2: MDHEN and SYDVKM. CDR3 loop: CATLAGGQYEQYF. CDR3 DNA sequence: TGTGCCACCCTAGCGGGAGGACAATACGAGCAGTACTTC.

A word on this clonotype: At one end the junction does not follow the germline gene, possibly because of a read error. The V call is TRBV11-2, the J call TRBJ2-1, with D possibly matching TRBD2 (5 bases). Germline loops: CDR1 SGHAT, CDR2 FQNNGV. The CDR3 is made up of 14 amino acids. The CDR3 bases are TGTGCCAGCAGCGCAACGGGAAATCGCAATGAGCAGCTCTTC. Amino acid sequence: CASSATGNRNEQLF.

This clonotype has only a few counts. A much larger clonotype is one base distant, so this may be a read error. The J gene is TRBJ2-1, the V gene TRBV4-1; D unresolved. Germline-derived CDR1 and CDR2 are MGHRA and YSYEKL. This CDR3 is 13 amino acids long. CDR3: CASSQDARNGQFF. The CDR3 nucleotides read TGCGCCAGCAGCCAGGACGCTCGAAATGGGCAGTTCTTC.

Many counts were recorded for this clonotype. V usage is TRBV6-1 and J usage is TRBJ1-1; D unclear. V shed 2 bases and J shed 0 bases, with 4 bases lying between them. This CDR3 comprises 13 residues. Looked up from germline, CDR1 is MNHNS and CDR2 is SASEGT. The CDR3 region has the DNA TGTGCCAGCAGTGAACGGGTGAACACTGAAGCTTTCTTT. Protein sequence: CASSERVNTEAFF.

Remarks on this clonotype: Without the conserved terminal phenylalanine or tryptophan, this CDR3 likely stems from a read error. The rearrangement uses TRBV14 and TRBJ2-5; no definite D call. TRBJ2-1 explains the end of the DNA better; the J call may be wrong. Germline CDR1 reads SGHDN; CDR2 reads FVKESK. This CDR3 comprises 13 residues. In nucleotides, the CDR3 is TGTGCCAGCAGCCAAGGGACGGCGCATGAGCAGTTCTTA. Amino acid sequence: CASSQGTAHEQFL.

Comment on this clonotype: A much bigger clone sits one base away, suggesting this may be a read error. This chain joins TRBV6-5 and TRBJ1-1; TRBD1 might be the D (5 bases). Germline values: CDR1 MNHEY, CDR2 SVGAGI. This CDR3 contains 17 residues. Written as DNA, the CDR3 is TGTGCCAGCTGTTACTCGCACAGTCGGGCTTGGGGGGATGAAGCTTTCTTT. As protein: CASCYSHSRAWGDEAFF.

Turning to this clonotype: This may arise from a read error, as a much more abundant clone is one base away. J is TRBJ2-3 and V is TRBV4-1; D is unclear. CDR3 length: 15 amino acids. V was trimmed by 1 base and J by 2 bases, leaving 10 bases between them. Germline CDR1 is MGHRA and CDR2 is YSYEKL. CDR3: CASSQGPTATDTQYF. CDR3 sequence (DNA): TGCGCCAGCAGCCAAGGTCCAACAGCCACAGATACGCAGTATTTT.

CDR3 nucleotide sequence: TGTGCCAGCAGTTCGTCCCGGGACAGGGGAAGTAACTATGGCTACACCTTC. Amino acid sequence: CASSSSRDRGSNYGYTF. The chain links TRBV2 to TRBJ1-2; TRBD1 aligns across 10 bases. Trimming took 5 bases from V and 1 from J; bases not matched to a gene: 10. Germline V CDR1 and CDR2: SNHLY, FYNNEI. The length of the CDR3 is 17 residues.